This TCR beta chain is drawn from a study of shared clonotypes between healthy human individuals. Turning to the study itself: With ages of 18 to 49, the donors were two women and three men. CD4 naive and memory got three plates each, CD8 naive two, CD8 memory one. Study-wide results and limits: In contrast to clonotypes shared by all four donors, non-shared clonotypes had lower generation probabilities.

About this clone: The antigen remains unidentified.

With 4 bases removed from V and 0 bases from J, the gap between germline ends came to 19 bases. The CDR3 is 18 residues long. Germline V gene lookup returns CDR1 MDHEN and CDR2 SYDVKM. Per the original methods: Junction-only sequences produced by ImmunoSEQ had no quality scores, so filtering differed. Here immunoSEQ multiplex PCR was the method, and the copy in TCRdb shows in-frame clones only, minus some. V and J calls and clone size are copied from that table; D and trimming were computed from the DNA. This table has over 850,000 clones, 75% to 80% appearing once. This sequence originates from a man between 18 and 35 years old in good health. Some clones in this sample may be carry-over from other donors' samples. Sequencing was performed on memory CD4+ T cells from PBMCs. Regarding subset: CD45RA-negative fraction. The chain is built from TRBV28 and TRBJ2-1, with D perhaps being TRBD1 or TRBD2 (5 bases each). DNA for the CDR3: TGTGCCAGCAGTTCCTCGGTGGGGGACCGAAGCTCCTACAATGAGCAGTTCTTC. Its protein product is CASSSSVGDRSSYNEQFF.